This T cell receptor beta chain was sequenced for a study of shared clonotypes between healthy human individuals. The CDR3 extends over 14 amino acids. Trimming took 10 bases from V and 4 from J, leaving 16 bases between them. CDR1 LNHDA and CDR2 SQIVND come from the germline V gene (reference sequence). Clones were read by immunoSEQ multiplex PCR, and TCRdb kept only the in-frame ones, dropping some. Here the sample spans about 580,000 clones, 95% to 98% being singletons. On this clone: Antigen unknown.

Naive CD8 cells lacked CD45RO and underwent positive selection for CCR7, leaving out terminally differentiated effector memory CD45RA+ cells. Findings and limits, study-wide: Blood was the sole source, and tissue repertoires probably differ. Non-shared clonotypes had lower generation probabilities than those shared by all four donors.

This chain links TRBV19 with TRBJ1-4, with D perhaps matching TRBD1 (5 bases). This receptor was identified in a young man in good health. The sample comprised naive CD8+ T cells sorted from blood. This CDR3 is CATTNRDGNEKLFF. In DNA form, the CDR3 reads TGTGCCACCACGAACCGGGACGGTAATGAAAAACTGTTTTTT.